Listed below are T cell receptor beta chains from one sample, sequenced in a study of T-cell reconstitution after alpha-beta-depleted transplantation in children. TCRdb re-derived calls from the PCR reads in MiXCR, one entry per CDR3 protein. This sample has thousands of distinct CDR3 sequences; under 7% occur once, and the top ten carry roughly 20%. Here the sequenced sample was PBMCs, mostly from graft donor cells, taken 180 days after TCRalphabeta/CD19-depleted stem cell transplant. The receptors come from a child less than two years old who had a stem cell transplant for acute myeloid leukemia, so the T cells may come from the graft donor. Each CDR3 is given with its conserved first and last residue. The order of the fields is clone size, D gene, J gene, V gene, CDR3 protein, CDR3 DNA. The D gene is left open where the match is weak. Part of the rows lack a size; the others show once, few, many or a class for expanded clones.

abundance: medium-sized
d_gene: -
j_gene: TRBJ1-2
v_gene: TRBV20-1
CDR3aa: CSALVDTNYGYTF
CDR3nt: TGCAGTGCCCTGGTGGACACTAACTATGGCTACACCTTC

abundance: many
d_gene: -
j_gene: TRBJ2-3
v_gene: TRBV5-6
CDR3aa: CASSGTAPRTDTQYF
CDR3nt: TGTGCCAGCAGCGGGACGGCCCCCCGGACAGATACGCAGTATTTT

abundance: many
d_gene: TRBD1
j_gene: TRBJ2-1
v_gene: TRBV7-7
CDR3aa: CASSLDRGNEQFF
CDR3nt: TGTGCTAGCAGCTTGGACAGGGGCAATGAGCAGTTCTTC

abundance: many
d_gene: -
j_gene: TRBJ2-3
v_gene: TRBV12-3/TRBV12-4
CDR3aa: CASMTGLGWSDTQYF
CDR3nt: TGTGCCAGCATGACGGGGCTGGGGTGGTCCGATACGCAGTATTTT

abundance: many
d_gene: -
j_gene: TRBJ1-1
v_gene: TRBV7-9
CDR3aa: CASSLKGFTEAFF
CDR3nt: TGTGCCAGCAGCTTAAAGGGTTTCACTGAAGCTTTCTTT

abundance: medium-sized
d_gene: TRBD1
j_gene: TRBJ2-5
v_gene: TRBV5-6
CDR3aa: CASSSPGQGPETQYF
CDR3nt: TGTGCCAGCAGCTCACCCGGACAGGGGCCGGAGACCCAGTACTTC

abundance: -
d_gene: TRBD2
j_gene: TRBJ2-7
v_gene: TRBV4-3
CDR3aa: CASSQIAGWAYEQYF
CDR3nt: TGCGCCAGCAGCCAAATAGCGGGTTGGGCCTACGAGCAGTACTTC

abundance: many
d_gene: -
j_gene: TRBJ2-1
v_gene: TRBV4-3
CDR3aa: CASSRDSRNSGEQFF
CDR3nt: TGCGCCAGCAGCCGGGATTCTCGCAATTCGGGTGAGCAGTTCTTC

abundance: large
d_gene: TRBD2
j_gene: TRBJ2-3
v_gene: TRBV29-1
CDR3aa: CSVEDRGSGSPDTQYF
CDR3nt: TGCAGCGTTGAAGATCGCGGTAGCGGGAGCCCAGATACGCAGTATTTT

abundance: many
d_gene: TRBD1
j_gene: TRBJ2-7
v_gene: TRBV7-3
CDR3aa: CASRHQGDGYREQYF
CDR3nt: TGTGCCAGCAGGCATCAGGGGGATGGGTATCGCGAGCAGTACTTC

abundance: many
d_gene: TRBD2
j_gene: TRBJ2-7
v_gene: TRBV7-7
CDR3aa: CASSLNAGVGYEQYF
CDR3nt: TGTGCTAGCAGCCTCAACGCGGGAGTGGGGTACGAGCAGTACTTC

abundance: many
d_gene: -
j_gene: TRBJ2-2
v_gene: TRBV7-3
CDR3aa: CASSLNPVTGELFF
CDR3nt: TGTGCCAGCAGCTTAAATCCCGTCACCGGGGAGCTGTTTTTT

abundance: many
d_gene: -
j_gene: TRBJ1-3
v_gene: TRBV29-1
CDR3aa: CSVVGIDGNTIYF
CDR3nt: TGCAGCGTTGTTGGGATAGACGGAAACACCATATATTTT

abundance: many
d_gene: TRBD2
j_gene: TRBJ2-7
v_gene: TRBV7-2
CDR3aa: CASSRSQVAGVYEQYF
CDR3nt: TGTGCCAGCAGCCGATCACAGGTAGCGGGAGTGTACGAGCAGTACTTC

abundance: many
d_gene: -
j_gene: TRBJ1-4
v_gene: TRBV3-1
CDR3aa: CASSPGQSEKLFF
CDR3nt: TGTGCCAGCAGCCCGGGACAAAGTGAAAAACTGTTTTTT

abundance: many
d_gene: -
j_gene: TRBJ2-1
v_gene: TRBV19
CDR3aa: CASSIVWGSSYNEQFF
CDR3nt: TGTGCCAGTAGTATAGTTTGGGGGTCCTCCTACAATGAGCAGTTCTTC

abundance: many
d_gene: TRBD2
j_gene: TRBJ2-5
v_gene: TRBV4-2
CDR3aa: CASSQVLAGGGETQYF
CDR3nt: TGTGCCAGCAGCCAAGTACTAGCGGGAGGGGGAGAGACCCAGTACTTC

abundance: many
d_gene: -
j_gene: TRBJ2-3
v_gene: TRBV2
CDR3aa: CASSAEVGTDTQYF
CDR3nt: TGTGCCAGCAGCGCCGAGGTGGGCACAGATACGCAGTATTTT

abundance: many
d_gene: TRBD2
j_gene: TRBJ2-2
v_gene: TRBV13
CDR3aa: CASSPRGLAGVIGELFF
CDR3nt: TGTGCCAGCAGCCCCCGGGGACTAGCGGGAGTTATCGGGGAGCTGTTTTTT

abundance: few
d_gene: -
j_gene: TRBJ2-7
v_gene: TRBV4-2
CDR3aa: CARGPGSTPYEQYF
CDR3nt: TGTGCCAGGGGCCCCGGGTCAACCCCCTACGAGCAGTACTTC

abundance: many
d_gene: -
j_gene: TRBJ1-1
v_gene: TRBV28
CDR3aa: CASSQGGGHTEAFF
CDR3nt: TGTGCCAGCAGTCAAGGGGGTGGACACACTGAAGCTTTCTTT

abundance: many
d_gene: -
j_gene: TRBJ1-1
v_gene: TRBV3-1
CDR3aa: CASSRPGMNTEAFF
CDR3nt: TGTGCCAGCAGCCGACCTGGAATGAACACTGAAGCTTTCTTT

abundance: medium-sized
d_gene: -
j_gene: TRBJ1-1
v_gene: TRBV21-1
CDR3aa: CASSNPTGNTEAFF
CDR3nt: TGTGCCAGCAGCAACCCGACAGGGAACACTGAAGCTTTCTTT

abundance: many
d_gene: -
j_gene: TRBJ2-5
v_gene: TRBV4-3
CDR3aa: CASSLNAYKGRRETQYF
CDR3nt: TGCGCCAGCAGCCTAAATGCGTATAAGGGCAGGCGCGAGACCCAGTACTTC

abundance: many
d_gene: TRBD2
j_gene: TRBJ2-3
v_gene: TRBV7-6
CDR3aa: CASSFRPKPLAGGTDTQYF
CDR3nt: TGTGCCAGCAGCTTCCGCCCGAAACCCCTAGCGGGAGGCACAGATACGCAGTATTTT

abundance: many
d_gene: -
j_gene: TRBJ2-1
v_gene: TRBV20-1
CDR3aa: CSAKLGTLNNEQFF
CDR3nt: TGCAGTGCTAAATTGGGTACCCTAAACAATGAGCAGTTCTTC

abundance: many
d_gene: -
j_gene: TRBJ2-7
v_gene: TRBV11-2
CDR3aa: CASSLQVSEQYF
CDR3nt: TGTGCCAGCAGCTTACAGGTCAGCGAGCAGTACTTC

abundance: many
d_gene: TRBD2
j_gene: TRBJ2-1
v_gene: TRBV28
CDR3aa: CASTNPGLAGGNEQFF
CDR3nt: TGTGCCAGCACCAATCCGGGACTAGCGGGAGGCAATGAGCAGTTCTTC

abundance: medium-sized
d_gene: -
j_gene: TRBJ2-6
v_gene: TRBV20-1
CDR3aa: CSGMGINSGANVLTF
CDR3nt: TGCAGTGGTATGGGTATTAACTCTGGGGCCAACGTCCTGACTTTC

abundance: many
d_gene: -
j_gene: TRBJ1-4
v_gene: TRBV7-3
CDR3aa: CASSPSATNEKLFF
CDR3nt: TGTGCCAGCAGCCCGTCTGCAACTAATGAAAAACTGTTTTTT

abundance: many
d_gene: TRBD1
j_gene: TRBJ1-1
v_gene: TRBV29-1
CDR3aa: CSVDPQGGTEAFF
CDR3nt: TGCAGCGTTGATCCCCAGGGGGGCACTGAAGCTTTCTTT

abundance: many
d_gene: TRBD2
j_gene: TRBJ2-2
v_gene: TRBV5-1
CDR3aa: CASSSAASGRADSGELFF
CDR3nt: TGCGCCAGCAGCTCGGCGGCTAGCGGGAGGGCCGATAGCGGGGAGCTGTTTTTT

abundance: many
d_gene: -
j_gene: TRBJ1-5
v_gene: TRBV20-1
CDR3aa: CSARSPPGIGSNQPQHF
CDR3nt: TGCAGTGCTAGATCCCCCCCAGGGATAGGAAGCAATCAGCCCCAGCATTTT

abundance: many
d_gene: -
j_gene: TRBJ1-1
v_gene: TRBV28
CDR3aa: CASSPGWRTEAFF
CDR3nt: TGTGCCAGCAGTCCAGGGTGGCGAACTGAAGCTTTCTTT

abundance: medium-sized
d_gene: -
j_gene: TRBJ1-3
v_gene: TRBV20-1
CDR3aa: CSAATPGNTIYF
CDR3nt: TGCAGTGCGGCAACTCCTGGAAACACCATATATTTT

abundance: many
d_gene: TRBD2
j_gene: TRBJ2-5
v_gene: TRBV5-1
CDR3aa: CASSPRGPSGQETQYF
CDR3nt: TGCGCCAGCAGCCCCCGGGGCCCTAGCGGGCAAGAGACCCAGTACTTC

abundance: many
d_gene: -
j_gene: TRBJ1-2
v_gene: TRBV15
CDR3aa: CATSRDEQGYGYTF
CDR3nt: TGTGCCACCAGCAGAGATGAGCAGGGTTATGGCTACACCTTC

abundance: many
d_gene: TRBD2
j_gene: TRBJ2-3
v_gene: TRBV20-1
CDR3aa: CSARDPDLAGVPTQYF
CDR3nt: TGCAGTGCTAGAGACCCCGACCTAGCGGGAGTGCCTACGCAGTATTTT

abundance: many
d_gene: TRBD2
j_gene: TRBJ2-3
v_gene: TRBV6-6
CDR3aa: CASRTGGGGTDTQYF
CDR3nt: TGTGCCAGCCGCACTGGGGGAGGGGGCACAGATACGCAGTATTTT

abundance: medium-sized
d_gene: TRBD2
j_gene: TRBJ2-3
v_gene: TRBV7-9
CDR3aa: CASSPGELAGTDTQYF
CDR3nt: TGTGCCAGCAGCCCCGGTGAACTAGCGGGCACAGATACGCAGTATTTT

abundance: many
d_gene: TRBD1
j_gene: TRBJ2-7
v_gene: TRBV5-1
CDR3aa: CASSPRTGERYEQYF
CDR3nt: TGCGCCAGCAGCCCGAGGACAGGGGAGAGGTACGAGCAGTACTTC

abundance: many
d_gene: -
j_gene: TRBJ1-6
v_gene: TRBV6-2/TRBV6-3
CDR3aa: CASRGGPNSPLHF
CDR3nt: TGTGCCAGCCGAGGGGGTCCCAATTCACCCCTCCACTTT

abundance: many
d_gene: -
j_gene: TRBJ2-7
v_gene: TRBV14
CDR3aa: CASSQDRRMAYYEQYF
CDR3nt: TGTGCCAGCAGCCAAGATCGGAGGATGGCTTATTACGAGCAGTACTTC

abundance: many
d_gene: -
j_gene: TRBJ2-3
v_gene: TRBV7-9
CDR3aa: CASSEYRGWGTDTQYF
CDR3nt: TGTGCCAGCAGCGAATACCGAGGGTGGGGCACAGATACGCAGTATTTT

abundance: many
d_gene: -
j_gene: TRBJ2-7
v_gene: TRBV4-1
CDR3aa: CASSQSGQNYEQYF
CDR3nt: TGCGCCAGCAGCCAGTCGGGCCAGAACTACGAGCAGTACTTC

abundance: many
d_gene: -
j_gene: TRBJ2-1
v_gene: TRBV24-1
CDR3aa: CATSDSGPGSSYNEQFF
CDR3nt: TGTGCCACCAGTGATTCGGGCCCTGGGAGCTCCTACAATGAGCAGTTCTTC

abundance: medium-sized
d_gene: -
j_gene: TRBJ2-1
v_gene: TRBV7-3
CDR3aa: CASSLNSGAFNEQFF
CDR3nt: TGTGCCAGCAGCTTAAATAGCGGAGCCTTCAATGAGCAGTTCTTC

abundance: many
d_gene: -
j_gene: TRBJ1-5
v_gene: TRBV6-2/TRBV6-3
CDR3aa: CASTKLGQGIYQPQHF
CDR3nt: TGTGCCAGCACAAAACTGGGCCAAGGGATCTATCAGCCCCAGCATTTT

abundance: many
d_gene: TRBD2
j_gene: TRBJ2-1
v_gene: TRBV7-9
CDR3aa: CASSLRSGRDNEQFF
CDR3nt: TGTGCCAGCAGCTTACGTAGCGGGAGGGACAATGAGCAGTTCTTC

abundance: many
d_gene: TRBD1
j_gene: TRBJ2-2
v_gene: TRBV10-3
CDR3aa: CAIRIGQGSTLNTGELFF
CDR3nt: TGTGCCATCAGGATAGGACAGGGATCCACTTTAAACACCGGGGAGCTGTTTTTT

abundance: -
d_gene: -
j_gene: TRBJ1-2
v_gene: TRBV2
CDR3aa: CASSEARRTAPWGEYTF
CDR3nt: TGTGCCAGCAGTGAAGCTAGGAGGACTGCGCCCTGGGGAGAGTACACCTTC

abundance: many
d_gene: -
j_gene: TRBJ1-2
v_gene: TRBV5-1
CDR3aa: CASSLDRANYGYTF
CDR3nt: TGCGCCAGCAGCTTGGACAGAGCTAACTATGGCTACACCTTC

abundance: -
d_gene: TRBD2
j_gene: TRBJ2-3
v_gene: TRBV20-1
CDR3aa: CRGTAPGLAGYGTDTQYF
CDR3nt: TGCAGGGGCACTGCCCCGGGCCTAGCGGGATATGGCACAGATACGCAGTATTTT

abundance: many
d_gene: TRBD2
j_gene: TRBJ2-5
v_gene: TRBV28
CDR3aa: CASSCGREETQYF
CDR3nt: TGTGCCAGCAGTTGCGGGAGGGAAGAGACCCAGTACTTC

abundance: many
d_gene: TRBD2
j_gene: TRBJ2-5
v_gene: TRBV19
CDR3aa: CASSRTSRGFQGETQYF
CDR3nt: TGTGCCAGTAGTCGGACTAGTAGGGGCTTCCAAGGGGAGACCCAGTACTTC

abundance: many
d_gene: -
j_gene: TRBJ2-2
v_gene: TRBV29-1
CDR3aa: CSVEDQTGELFF
CDR3nt: TGCAGCGTTGAAGATCAGACCGGGGAGCTGTTTTTT

abundance: many
d_gene: TRBD2
j_gene: TRBJ2-1
v_gene: TRBV30
CDR3aa: CAWSVRTSRLYNEQFF
CDR3nt: TGTGCCTGGAGTGTTAGGACTAGTAGACTTTACAATGAGCAGTTCTTC